This T cell receptor beta chain was documented in a study of T cell repertoires in cytomegalovirus infection (dated by TCRdb to about 2019). Regarding the research as a whole: Peptide stimulations targeted recently identified HLA-C-restricted CMV epitopes, whose presentation resists viral immunomodulation, together with well-studied HLA-B-restricted epitopes. Donor HLA type was relevant to the analysis, because carriage of CMV infection together with the matching HLA type was indicated by public TCR beta signatures.

About this clonotype itself: Its antigen is currently not known. At one end the junction does not follow the germline gene, possibly because of a read error.

Interpreted using the paper, the treatment or condition label stands for: in vitro stimulation with specific CMV peptide epitopes to enrich CMV-specific T cells. Measured from the cysteine to the phenylalanine, the CDR3 is 22 residues long. Only the CDR3 part of the read is kept: 66 bases, read in frame from the first base. CDR1 SGHVS and CDR2 FNYEAQ are derived from the germline V gene. TCRdb records Illumina HiSeq 1500 as the sequencer. TCRdb handled the public reads itself, with Q25 trimming in fastp and clone calling in MiXCR, and kept productive beta chains. Identical CDR3 protein sequences are pooled into one entry, listed with their most common genes and DNA. The sample contains hundreds of thousands of distinct CDR3 sequences, around a third of them found a single time. Together, the top ten hold over 12% of the sample. Study-level results and caveats: The ex vivo response was dominated by HLA-C-restricted CMV-specific TCR beta clonotypes, and the single most frequent clonotype in two of eight donors was supplied by these HLA-C-restricted clonotypes. Cumulative frequency of public TCR beta family members discriminated carriers of CMV infection plus the relevant HLA type in this cohort and an independent roughly 340-donor cohort.

This clonotype was obtained from a human donor in good health (CMV status not recorded). Some clones in this sample may be carry-over from other donors' samples. This chain is built from TRBV7-6 and TRBJ1-6, with TRBD1 matching 10 junction bases. The sequencing used cultured CD8+ T cells from PBMCs, collected from culture after CMV antigen stimulation. The nucleotide sequence reads TGTGCCAGCAGCCGGGACAGGGGCAGGCAGGGTCGAATCAGCTCCTATAATTCACACCTCCACTTT. The resulting protein is CASSRDRGRQGRISSYNSHLHF.